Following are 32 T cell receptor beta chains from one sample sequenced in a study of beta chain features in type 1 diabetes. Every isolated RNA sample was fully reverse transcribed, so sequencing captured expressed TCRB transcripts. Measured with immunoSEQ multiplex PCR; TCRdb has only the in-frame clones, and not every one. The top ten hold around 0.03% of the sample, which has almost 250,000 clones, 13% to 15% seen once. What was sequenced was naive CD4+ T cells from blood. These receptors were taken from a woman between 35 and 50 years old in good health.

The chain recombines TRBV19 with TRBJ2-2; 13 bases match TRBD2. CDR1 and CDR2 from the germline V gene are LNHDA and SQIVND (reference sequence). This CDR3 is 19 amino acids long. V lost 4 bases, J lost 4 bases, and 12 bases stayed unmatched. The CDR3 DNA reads TGTGCCAGTAGTACCCCCGGACTAGCGGGGGCCCCGGGCACCGGGGAGCTGTTTTTT. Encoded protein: CASSTPGLAGAPGTGELFF.

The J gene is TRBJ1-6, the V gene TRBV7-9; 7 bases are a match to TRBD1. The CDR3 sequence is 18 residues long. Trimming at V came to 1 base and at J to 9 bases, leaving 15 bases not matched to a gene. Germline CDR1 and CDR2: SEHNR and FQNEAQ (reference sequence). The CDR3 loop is CASSLDGQVGVYTSPLHF. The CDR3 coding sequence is TGTGCCAGCAGCTTAGACGGACAGGTGGGGGTCTACACTTCACCCCTCCACTTT.

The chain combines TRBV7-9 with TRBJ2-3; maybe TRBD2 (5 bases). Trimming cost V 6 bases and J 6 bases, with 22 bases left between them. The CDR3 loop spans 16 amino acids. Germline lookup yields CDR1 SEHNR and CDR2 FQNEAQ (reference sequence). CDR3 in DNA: TGTGCCAGCAGTCTAGCCCCAGGCGGGCCTAGGGATACGCAGTATTTT. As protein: CASSLAPGGPRDTQYF.

CDR3 amino acids: CASSFRQGARVINEKLFF. The CDR3 nucleotides read TGTGCCAGCAGCTTCCGGCAGGGGGCGCGTGTAATAAATGAAAAACTGTTTTTT. The rearrangement uses TRBV13 and TRBJ1-4; 8 bases map to TRBD1. The V gene's germline CDR1 is PRHDT and CDR2 FYEKMQ (reference sequence). V dropped 3 bases and J dropped 5; count of bases not matched to a gene: 14. The CDR3 has 18 residues.

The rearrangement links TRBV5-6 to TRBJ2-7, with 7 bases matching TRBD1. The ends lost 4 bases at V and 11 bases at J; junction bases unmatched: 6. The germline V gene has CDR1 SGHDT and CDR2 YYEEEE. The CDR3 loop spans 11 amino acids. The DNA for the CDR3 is TGTGCCAGCAGCCGTAGGGACAGCGAGTACTTC. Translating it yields CASSRRDSEYF.

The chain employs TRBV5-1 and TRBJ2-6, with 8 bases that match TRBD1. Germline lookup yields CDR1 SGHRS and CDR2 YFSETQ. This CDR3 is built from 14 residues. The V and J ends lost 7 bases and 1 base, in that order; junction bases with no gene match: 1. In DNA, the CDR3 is TGCGCCAGCCGACAGGGGTCTGGGGCCAACGTCCTGACTTTC. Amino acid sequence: CASRQGSGANVLTF.

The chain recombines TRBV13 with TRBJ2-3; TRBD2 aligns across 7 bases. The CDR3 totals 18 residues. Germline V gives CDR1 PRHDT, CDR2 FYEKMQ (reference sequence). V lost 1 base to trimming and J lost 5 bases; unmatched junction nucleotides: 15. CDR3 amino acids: CASSLASAGVRVVDTQYF. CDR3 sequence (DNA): TGTGCCAGCAGCTTAGCGAGCGCGGGGGTGCGGGTTGTAGATACGCAGTATTTT.

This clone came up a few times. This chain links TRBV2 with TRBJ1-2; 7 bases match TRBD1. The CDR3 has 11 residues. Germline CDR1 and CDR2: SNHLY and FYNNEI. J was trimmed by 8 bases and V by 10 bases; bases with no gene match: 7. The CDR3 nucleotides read TGTGCCACAGGGGGTGGAGGGGGCTACACCTTC. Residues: CATGGGGGYTF.

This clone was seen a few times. CDR3 in DNA: TGTGCCAGCAGTGACTCCGCGGGGGGGCAGGCAGATACGCAGTATTTT. This gives the protein CASSDSAGGQADTQYF. The chain links TRBV6-4 to TRBJ2-3; 9 bases are a match to TRBD2. With 0 bases clipped from V and 4 bases from J, the junction kept 5 bases outside the gene matches. Germline-derived CDR1 and CDR2 are MRHNA and SNTAGT. The CDR3 contains 16 residues.

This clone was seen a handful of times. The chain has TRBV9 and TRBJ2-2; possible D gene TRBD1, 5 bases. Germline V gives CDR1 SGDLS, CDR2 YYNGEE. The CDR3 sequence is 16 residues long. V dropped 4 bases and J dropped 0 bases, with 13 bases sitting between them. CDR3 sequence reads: CASSLLPTANTGELFF. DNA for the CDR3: TGTGCCAGCAGCCTACTACCGACAGCGAACACCGGGGAGCTGTTTTTT.

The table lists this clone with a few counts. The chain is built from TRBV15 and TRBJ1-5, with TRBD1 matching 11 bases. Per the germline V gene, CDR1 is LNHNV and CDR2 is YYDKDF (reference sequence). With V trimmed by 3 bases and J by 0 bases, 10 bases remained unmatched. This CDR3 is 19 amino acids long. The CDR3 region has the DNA TGTGCCACCAGCAGTGGACAGGGGGCTTTACGTTATAGCAATCAGCCCCAGCATTTT. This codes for CATSSGQGALRYSNQPQHF.

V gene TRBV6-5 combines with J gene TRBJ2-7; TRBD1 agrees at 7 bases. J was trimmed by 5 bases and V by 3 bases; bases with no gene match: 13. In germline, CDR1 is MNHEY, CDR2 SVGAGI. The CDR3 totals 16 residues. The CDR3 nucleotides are TGTGCCAGCAGTTATTACGCGATCCGGGACAGCAACGAGCAGTACTTC. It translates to CASSYYAIRDSNEQYF.

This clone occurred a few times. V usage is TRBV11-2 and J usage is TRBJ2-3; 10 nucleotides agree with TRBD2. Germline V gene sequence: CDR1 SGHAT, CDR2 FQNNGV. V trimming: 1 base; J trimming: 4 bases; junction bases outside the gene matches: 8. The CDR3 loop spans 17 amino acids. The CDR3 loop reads CASSLAVSGGASDTQYF. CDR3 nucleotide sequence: TGTGCCAGCAGCTTAGCGGTGAGCGGGGGGGCCTCAGATACGCAGTATTTT.

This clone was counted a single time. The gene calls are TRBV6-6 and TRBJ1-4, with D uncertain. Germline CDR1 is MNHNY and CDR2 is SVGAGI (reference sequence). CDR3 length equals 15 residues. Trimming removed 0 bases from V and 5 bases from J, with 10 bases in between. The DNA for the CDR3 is TGTGCCAGCAGTTACTCGACTCGGCGCAATGAAAAACTGTTTTTT. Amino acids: CASSYSTRRNEKLFF.

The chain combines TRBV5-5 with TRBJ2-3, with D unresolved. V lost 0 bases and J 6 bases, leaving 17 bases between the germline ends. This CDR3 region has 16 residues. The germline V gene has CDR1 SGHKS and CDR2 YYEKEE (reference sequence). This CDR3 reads CASSLDSIDIIDTQYF. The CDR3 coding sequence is TGTGCCAGCAGCTTGGACTCCATTGATATCATCGATACGCAGTATTTT.

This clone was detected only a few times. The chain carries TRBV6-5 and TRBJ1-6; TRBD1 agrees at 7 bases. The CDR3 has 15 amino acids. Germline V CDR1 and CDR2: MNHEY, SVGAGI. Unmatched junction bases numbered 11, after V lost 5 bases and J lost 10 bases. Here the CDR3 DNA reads TGTGCCAGCAGTACCGCTGACAGGGTAGGATCACCCCTCCACTTT. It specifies CASSTADRVGSPLHF.

Here the CDR3 DNA reads TGTGCCAGCACCGGGAGGAGGGAGACCTACGAGCAGTACTTC. As protein: CASTGRRETYEQYF. The chain employs TRBV2 and TRBJ2-5, with 7 positions matching TRBD2. The better agreement between TRBJ2-7 and the DNA end casts doubt on the J call. The germline CDR1 and CDR2 sequences are SNHLY and FYNNEI. This CDR3 is built from 14 residues.

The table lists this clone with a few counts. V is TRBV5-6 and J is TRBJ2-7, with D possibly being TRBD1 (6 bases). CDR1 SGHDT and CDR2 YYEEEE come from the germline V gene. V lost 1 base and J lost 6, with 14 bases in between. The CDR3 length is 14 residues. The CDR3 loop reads CASSLRGQVIEQYF. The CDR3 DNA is TGTGCCAGCAGCTTGAGGGGACAAGTTATCGAGCAGTACTTC.

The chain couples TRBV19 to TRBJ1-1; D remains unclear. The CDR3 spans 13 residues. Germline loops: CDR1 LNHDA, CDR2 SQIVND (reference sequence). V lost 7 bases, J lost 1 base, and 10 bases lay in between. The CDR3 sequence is CASTLGRNTEAFF. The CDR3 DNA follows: TGTGCCAGTACCCTAGGGAGGAACACTGAAGCTTTCTTT.

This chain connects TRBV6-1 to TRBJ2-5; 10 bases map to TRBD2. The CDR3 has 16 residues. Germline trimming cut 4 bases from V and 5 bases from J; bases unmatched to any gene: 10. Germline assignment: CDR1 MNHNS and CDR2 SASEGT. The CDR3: CASSGGSSGGWETQYF. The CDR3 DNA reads TGTGCCAGCAGTGGAGGAAGTAGCGGGGGGTGGGAGACCCAGTACTTC.

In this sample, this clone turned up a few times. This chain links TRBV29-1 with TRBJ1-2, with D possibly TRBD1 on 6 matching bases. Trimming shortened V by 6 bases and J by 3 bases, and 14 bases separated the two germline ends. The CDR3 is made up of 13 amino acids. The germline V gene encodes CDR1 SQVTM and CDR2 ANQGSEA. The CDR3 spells CSVTGQGDYGYTF. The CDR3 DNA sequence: TGCAGCGTCACGGGACAAGGGGACTATGGCTACACCTTC.

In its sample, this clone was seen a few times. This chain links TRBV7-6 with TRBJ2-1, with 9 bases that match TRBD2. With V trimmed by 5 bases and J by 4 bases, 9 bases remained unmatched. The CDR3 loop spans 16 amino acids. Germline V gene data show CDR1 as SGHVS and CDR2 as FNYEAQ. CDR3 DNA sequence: TGTGCCAGCAGCCCCTCCAGAGCGGGGGGTTACAATGAGCAGTTCTTC. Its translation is CASSPSRAGGYNEQFF.

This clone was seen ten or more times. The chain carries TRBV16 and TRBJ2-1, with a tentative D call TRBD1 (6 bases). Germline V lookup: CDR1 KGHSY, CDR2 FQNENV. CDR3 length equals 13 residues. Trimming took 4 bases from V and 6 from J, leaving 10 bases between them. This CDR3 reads CASSRRTANEQFF. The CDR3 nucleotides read TGTGCCAGCAGCCGAAGGACAGCCAATGAGCAGTTCTTC.

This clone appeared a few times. CDR3 bases: TGTGCCAGCATCTTCGCGACAGGGAGGTACTTC. The encoded protein is CASIFATGRYF. The chain combines TRBV5-8 with TRBJ2-5, with TRBD1 matching over 7 bases. Unmatched junction bases numbered 9, after V lost 6 bases and J lost 13 bases. The CDR3 loop spans 11 amino acids. CDR1 and CDR2 (germline): SGHTS, YDEGEE.

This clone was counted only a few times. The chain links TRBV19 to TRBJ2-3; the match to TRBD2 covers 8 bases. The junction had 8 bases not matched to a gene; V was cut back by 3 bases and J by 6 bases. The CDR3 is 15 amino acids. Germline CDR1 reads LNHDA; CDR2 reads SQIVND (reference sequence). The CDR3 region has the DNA TGTGCCAGTAGTATGGCGGGTCTAGCGGGTGATACGCAGTATTTT. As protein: CASSMAGLAGDTQYF.

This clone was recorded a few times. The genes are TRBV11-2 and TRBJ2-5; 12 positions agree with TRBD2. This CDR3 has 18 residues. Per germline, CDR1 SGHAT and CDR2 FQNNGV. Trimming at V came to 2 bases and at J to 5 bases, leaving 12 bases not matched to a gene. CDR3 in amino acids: CASSLNAPSGGAFETQYF. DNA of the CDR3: TGTGCCAGCAGCTTAAATGCGCCTAGCGGGGGGGCCTTCGAGACCCAGTACTTC. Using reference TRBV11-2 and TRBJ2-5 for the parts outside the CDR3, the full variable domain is EAGVAQSPRYKIIEKRQSVAFWCNPISGHATLYWYQQILGQGPKLLIQFQNNGVVDDSQLPKDRFSAERLKGVDSTLKIQPAKLEDSAVYLCASSLNAPSGGAFETQYFGPGTRLLVL.

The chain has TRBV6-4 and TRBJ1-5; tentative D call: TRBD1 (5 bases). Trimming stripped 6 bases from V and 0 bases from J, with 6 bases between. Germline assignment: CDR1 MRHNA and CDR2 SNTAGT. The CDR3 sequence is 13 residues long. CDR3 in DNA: TGTGCCAGCAGGGGGGGTAGCAATCAGCCCCAGCATTTT. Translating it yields CASRGGSNQPQHF.

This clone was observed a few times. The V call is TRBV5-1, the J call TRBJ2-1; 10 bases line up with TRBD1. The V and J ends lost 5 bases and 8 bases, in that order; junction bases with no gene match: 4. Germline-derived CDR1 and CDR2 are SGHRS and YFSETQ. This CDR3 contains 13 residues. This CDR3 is CASSRTGGHEQFF. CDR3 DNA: TGCGCCAGCAGTCGGACAGGGGGGCATGAGCAGTTCTTC.

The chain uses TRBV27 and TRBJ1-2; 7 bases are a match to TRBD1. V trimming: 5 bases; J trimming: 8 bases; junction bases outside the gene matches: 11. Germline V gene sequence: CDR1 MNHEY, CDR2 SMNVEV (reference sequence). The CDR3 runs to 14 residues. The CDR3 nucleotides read TGTGCCAGCAGTCCCAGGGGGTGGAGCGAGGGCTACACCTTC. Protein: CASSPRGWSEGYTF.

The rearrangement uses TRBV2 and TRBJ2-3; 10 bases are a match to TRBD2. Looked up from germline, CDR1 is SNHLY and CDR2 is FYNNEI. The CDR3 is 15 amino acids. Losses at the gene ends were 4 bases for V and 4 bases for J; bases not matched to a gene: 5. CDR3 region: CASSVGLADSDTQYF. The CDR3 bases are TGTGCCAGCAGTGTTGGACTAGCGGATTCAGATACGCAGTATTTT.

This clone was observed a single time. The CDR3 bases are TGCGCCAGCAGCTTAGTTGCTAGCGGGGGCCCCTACAATGAGCAGTTCTTC. Protein sequence: CASSLVASGGPYNEQFF. The chain couples TRBV5-1 to TRBJ2-1; TRBD2 matches at 10 bases. There are 17 residues in the CDR3. V shed 2 bases and J 2 bases; nucleotides not matched to a gene: 7. Germline V gene data show CDR1 as SGHRS and CDR2 as YFSETQ.

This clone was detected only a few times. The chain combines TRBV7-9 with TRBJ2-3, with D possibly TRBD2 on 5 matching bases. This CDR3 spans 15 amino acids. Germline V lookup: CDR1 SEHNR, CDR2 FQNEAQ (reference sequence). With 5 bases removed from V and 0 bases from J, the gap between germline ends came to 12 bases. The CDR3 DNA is TGTGCCAGCAGCGAGGGAGCGTTAAGCACAGATACGCAGTATTTT. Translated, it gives CASSEGALSTDTQYF.